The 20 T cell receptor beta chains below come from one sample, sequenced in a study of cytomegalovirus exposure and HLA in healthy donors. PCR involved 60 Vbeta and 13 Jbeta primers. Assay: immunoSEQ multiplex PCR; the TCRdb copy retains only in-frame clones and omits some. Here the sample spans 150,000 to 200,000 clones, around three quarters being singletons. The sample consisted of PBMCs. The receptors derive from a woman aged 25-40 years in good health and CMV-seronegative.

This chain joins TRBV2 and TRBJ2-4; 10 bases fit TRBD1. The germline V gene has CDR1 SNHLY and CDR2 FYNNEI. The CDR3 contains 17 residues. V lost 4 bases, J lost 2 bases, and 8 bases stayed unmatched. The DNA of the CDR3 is TGTGCCAGCAGTGGTCCAGACAGGGGGCTAACCAAAAACATTCAGTACTTC. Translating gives CASSGPDRGLTKNIQYF.

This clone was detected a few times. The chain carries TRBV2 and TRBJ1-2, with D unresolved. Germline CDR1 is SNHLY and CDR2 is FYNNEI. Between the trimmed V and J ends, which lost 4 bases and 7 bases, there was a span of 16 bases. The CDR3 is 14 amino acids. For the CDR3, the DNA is TGTGCCAGCAGTGGAGATCTCGGGGTGGCTGGCTACACCTTC. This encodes CASSGDLGVAGYTF.

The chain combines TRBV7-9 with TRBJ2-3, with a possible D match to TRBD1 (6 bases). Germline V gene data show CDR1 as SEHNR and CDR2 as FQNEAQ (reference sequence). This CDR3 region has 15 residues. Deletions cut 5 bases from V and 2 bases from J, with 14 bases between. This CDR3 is CASSLRQVPTDTQYF. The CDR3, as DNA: TGTGCCAGCAGCCTCCGACAGGTCCCCACAGATACGCAGTATTTT.

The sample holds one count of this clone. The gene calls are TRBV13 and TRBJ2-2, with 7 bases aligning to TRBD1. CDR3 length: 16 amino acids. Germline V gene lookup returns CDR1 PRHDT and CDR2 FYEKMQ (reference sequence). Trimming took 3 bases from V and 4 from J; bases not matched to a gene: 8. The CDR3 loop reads CASSLWETGSTGELFF. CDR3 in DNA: TGTGCCAGCAGCTTGTGGGAGACAGGGAGCACCGGGGAGCTGTTTTTT.

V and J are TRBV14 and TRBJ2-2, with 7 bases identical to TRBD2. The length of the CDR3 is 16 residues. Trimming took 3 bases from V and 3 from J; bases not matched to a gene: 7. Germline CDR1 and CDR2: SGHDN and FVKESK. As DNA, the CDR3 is TGTGCCAGCAGCCATAAGAGACTAGCTGACACCGGGGAGCTGTTTTTT. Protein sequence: CASSHKRLADTGELFF. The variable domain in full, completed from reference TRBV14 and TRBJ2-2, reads EAGVTQFPSHSVIEKGQTVTLRCDPISGHDNLYWYRRVMGKEIKFLLHFVKESKQDESGMPNNRFLAERTGGTYSTLKVQPAELEDSGVYFCASSHKRLADTGELFFGEGSRLTVL.

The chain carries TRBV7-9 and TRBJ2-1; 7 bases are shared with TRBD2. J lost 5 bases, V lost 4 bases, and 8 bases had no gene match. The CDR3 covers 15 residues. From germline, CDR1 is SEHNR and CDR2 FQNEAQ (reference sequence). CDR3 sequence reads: CASSSRDYQDNEQFF. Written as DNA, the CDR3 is TGTGCCAGCAGCTCCCGGGACTACCAGGACAATGAGCAGTTCTTC.

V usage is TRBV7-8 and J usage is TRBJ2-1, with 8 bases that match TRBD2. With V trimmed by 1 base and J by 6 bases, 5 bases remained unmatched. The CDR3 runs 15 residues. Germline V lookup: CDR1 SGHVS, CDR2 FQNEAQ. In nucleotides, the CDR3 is TGTGCCAGCAGCTTAGAGCGGGGGACGGTCAATGAGCAGTTCTTC. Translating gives CASSLERGTVNEQFF.

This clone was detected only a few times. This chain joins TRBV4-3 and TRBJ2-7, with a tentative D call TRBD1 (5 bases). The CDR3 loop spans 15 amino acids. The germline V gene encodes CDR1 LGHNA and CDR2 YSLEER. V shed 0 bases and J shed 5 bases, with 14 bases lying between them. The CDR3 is CASSQDWAGLDEQYF. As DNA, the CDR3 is TGCGCCAGCAGCCAAGATTGGGCAGGGTTAGACGAGCAGTACTTC.

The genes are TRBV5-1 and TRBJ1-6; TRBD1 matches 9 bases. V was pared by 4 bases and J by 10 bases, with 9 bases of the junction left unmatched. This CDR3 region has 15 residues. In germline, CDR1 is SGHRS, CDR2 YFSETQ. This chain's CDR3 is CASSGGQGLFSPLHF. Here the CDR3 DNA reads TGCGCCAGCAGCGGGGGACAGGGTCTCTTCTCACCCCTCCACTTT.

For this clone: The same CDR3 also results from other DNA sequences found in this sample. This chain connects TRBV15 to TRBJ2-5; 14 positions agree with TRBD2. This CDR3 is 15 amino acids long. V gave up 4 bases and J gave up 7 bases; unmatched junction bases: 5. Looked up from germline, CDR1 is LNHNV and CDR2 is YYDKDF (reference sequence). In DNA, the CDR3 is TGTGCCACCAGCATCGGACTAGCGGGAGGTGTGACCCAGTACTTC. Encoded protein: CATSIGLAGGVTQYF.

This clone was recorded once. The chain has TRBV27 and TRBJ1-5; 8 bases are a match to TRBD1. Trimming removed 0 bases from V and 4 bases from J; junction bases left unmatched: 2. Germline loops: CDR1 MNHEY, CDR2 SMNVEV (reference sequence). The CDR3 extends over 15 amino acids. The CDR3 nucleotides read TGTGCCAGCAGTTTATCTGGACAGGGAAATCAGCCCCAGCATTTT. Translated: CASSLSGQGNQPQHF.

The CDR3 DNA reads TGTGCCAGCAGCCACAAAGGGGGCAGCAGAGACTACGAGCAGTACTTC. It encodes CASSHKGGSRDYEQYF. V is TRBV7-9 and J is TRBJ2-7, with TRBD1 matching 7 bases. The V segment lost 5 bases and the J segment 3 bases; nucleotides outside the gene matches: 13. Per germline, CDR1 SEHNR and CDR2 FQNEAQ (reference sequence). This CDR3 region has 16 residues.

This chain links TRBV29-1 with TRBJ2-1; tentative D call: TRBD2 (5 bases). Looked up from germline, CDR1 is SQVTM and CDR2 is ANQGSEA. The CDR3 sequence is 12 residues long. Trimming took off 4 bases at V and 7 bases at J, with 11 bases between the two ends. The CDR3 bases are TGCAGCGTTGGCGAGGGCCATAATGAGCAGTTCTTC. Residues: CSVGEGHNEQFF.

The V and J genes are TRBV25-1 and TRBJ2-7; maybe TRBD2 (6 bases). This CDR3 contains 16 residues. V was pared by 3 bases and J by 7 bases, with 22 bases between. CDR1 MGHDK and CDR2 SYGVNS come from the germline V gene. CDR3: CASSERVGTPRLEQYF. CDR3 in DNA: TGTGCCAGCAGTGAGAGAGTCGGGACTCCTAGGCTGGAGCAGTACTTC.

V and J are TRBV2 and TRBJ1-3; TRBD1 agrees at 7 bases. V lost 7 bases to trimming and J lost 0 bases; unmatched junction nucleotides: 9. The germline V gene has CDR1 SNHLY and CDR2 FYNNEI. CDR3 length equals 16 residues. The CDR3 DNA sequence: TGTGCCAGCACCGGGACAGCCTTATTCTCTGGAAACACCATATATTTT. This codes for CASTGTALFSGNTIYF.

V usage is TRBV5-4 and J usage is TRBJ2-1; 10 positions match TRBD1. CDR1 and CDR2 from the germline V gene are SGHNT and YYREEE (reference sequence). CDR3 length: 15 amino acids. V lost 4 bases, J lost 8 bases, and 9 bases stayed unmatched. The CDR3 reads CASSPPGQGMDEQFF. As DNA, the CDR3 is TGTGCCAGCAGCCCGCCGGGACAGGGGATGGATGAGCAGTTCTTC.

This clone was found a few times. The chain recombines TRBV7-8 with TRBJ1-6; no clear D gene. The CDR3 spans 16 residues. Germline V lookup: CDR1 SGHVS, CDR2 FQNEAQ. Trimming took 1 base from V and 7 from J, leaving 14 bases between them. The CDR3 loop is CASSLEFRSVNSPLHF. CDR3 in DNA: TGTGCCAGCAGCTTAGAGTTTAGGAGCGTAAATTCACCCCTCCACTTT. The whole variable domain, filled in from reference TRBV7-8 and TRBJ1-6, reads GAGVSQSPRYKVAKRGQDVALRCDPISGHVSLFWYQQALGQGPEFLTYFQNEAQLDKSGLPSDRFFAERPEGSVSTLKIQRTQQEDSAVYLCASSLEFRSVNSPLHFGNGTRLTVT.

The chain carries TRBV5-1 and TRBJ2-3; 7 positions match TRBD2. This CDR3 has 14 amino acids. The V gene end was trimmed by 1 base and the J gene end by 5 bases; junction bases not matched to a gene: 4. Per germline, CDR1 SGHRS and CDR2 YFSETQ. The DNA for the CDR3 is TGCGCCAGCAGCTTGCGGGGGGAGGGAGATACGCAGTATTTT. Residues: CASSLRGEGDTQYF.

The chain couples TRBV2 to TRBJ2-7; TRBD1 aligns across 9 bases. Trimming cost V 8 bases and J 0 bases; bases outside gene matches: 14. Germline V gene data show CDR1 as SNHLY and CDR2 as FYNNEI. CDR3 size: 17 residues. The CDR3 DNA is TGTGCCAGCCGTAGCCGTGCGGGGACAGGGTACTCCTACGAGCAGTACTTC. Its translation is CASRSRAGTGYSYEQYF.

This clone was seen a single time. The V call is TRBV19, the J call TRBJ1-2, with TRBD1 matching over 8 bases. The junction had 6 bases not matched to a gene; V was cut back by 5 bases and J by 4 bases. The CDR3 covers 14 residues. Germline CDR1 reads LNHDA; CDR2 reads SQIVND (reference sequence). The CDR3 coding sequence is TGTGCCAGTAGTCCGGGACAGGCTGGCTATGGCTACACCTTC. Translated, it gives CASSPGQAGYGYTF. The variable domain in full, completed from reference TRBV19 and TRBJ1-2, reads DGGITQSPKYLFRKEGQNVTLSCEQNLNHDAMYWYRQDPGQGLRLIYYSQIVNDFQKGDIAEGYSVSREKKESFPLTVTSAQKNPTAFYLCASSPGQAGYGYTFGSGTRLTVV.